The 19 T cell receptor beta chains listed next were all sequenced from one sample in a study of shared T cell receptors in the human thymus. This table comes from immunoSEQ multiplex PCR, and its TCRdb copy is limited to in-frame clones, with some not included. The data contain hundreds of thousands of clones, around 87% of them seen just once; the ten biggest clones take up just under 0.0095%. These data also formed part of another study, on human thymus T cells.

The material sequenced was thymocytes. These receptors were taken from a boy less than two years old with a congenital heart defect.

This clone has just one count. The chain has TRBV7-6 and TRBJ2-7; D unclear. The CDR3 has 17 amino acids. CDR1 SGHVS and CDR2 FNYEAQ come from the germline V gene. V dropped 4 bases and J dropped 0 bases, with 19 bases sitting between them. CDR3 coding DNA: TGTGCCAGCAGCTCCCCCTCCACCGTTCCGAGCTCCTACGAGCAGTACTTC. It specifies CASSSPSTVPSSYEQYF.

This rearrangement joins TRBV10-3 to TRBJ2-7; TRBD2 matches at 7 bases. This CDR3 comprises 15 residues. With V trimmed by 7 bases and J by 4 bases, 13 bases remained unmatched. Germline V lookup: CDR1 ENHRY, CDR2 SYGVKD. In DNA form, the CDR3 reads TGTGCCATCAAACGGGAGGACGGAAAATTTTACGAGCAGTACTTC. Translated: CAIKREDGKFYEQYF.

This chain connects TRBV5-1 to TRBJ2-1, with 9 bases aligning to TRBD2. The germline V gene encodes CDR1 SGHRS and CDR2 YFSETQ. V shed 5 bases and J 9 bases; nucleotides not matched to a gene: 12. This CDR3 has 15 residues. Here the CDR3 reads CASSWAGGVPGEQFF. The CDR3 bases are TGCGCCAGCAGTTGGGCGGGAGGGGTCCCGGGTGAGCAGTTCTTC.

The DNA of the CDR3 is TGTGCCAGTAGTATCCGGATACTCGGGACAGTGGGTTGCTCCTACGAGCAGTACTTC. Its protein is CASSIRILGTVGCSYEQYF. The chain combines TRBV19 with TRBJ2-7; 7 bases agree with TRBD1. Germline values: CDR1 LNHDA, CDR2 SQIVND (reference sequence). V gave up 3 bases and J gave up 0 bases; unmatched junction bases: 17. CDR3 length: 19 residues.

This clone has only one observation. The chain employs TRBV7-8 and TRBJ2-5; TRBD2 matches at 10 bases. There are 15 residues in the CDR3. Germline assignment: CDR1 SGHVS and CDR2 FQNEAQ. After removal of 5 bases from V and 2 bases from J, the junction contained 5 bases not matched to a gene. For the CDR3, the DNA is TGTGCCAGCAGCCATAGCGGGAGGCCACAAGAGACCCAGTACTTC. Protein: CASSHSGRPQETQYF.

This clone was observed a handful of times. The rearrangement uses TRBV5-1 and TRBJ1-1, with D possibly matching TRBD1 (6 bases). V gave up 1 base and J gave up 0 bases, with 25 bases separating them. This CDR3 spans 20 amino acids. Germline V gene lookup returns CDR1 SGHRS and CDR2 YFSETQ. The CDR3 DNA sequence: TGCGCCAGCAGCTTGCGAACTTGGACAGAAGAATTAAACCTGAACACTGAAGCTTTCTTT. Translating gives CASSLRTWTEELNLNTEAFF.

V is TRBV2 and J is TRBJ1-2; D is unresolved. Germline loops: CDR1 SNHLY, CDR2 FYNNEI. The length of the CDR3 is 12 residues. Trimming removed 6 bases from V and 6 bases from J, with 11 bases in between. The chain's CDR3 is CASSTALNGYTF. The CDR3 bases are TGTGCCAGCAGCACAGCTTTGAATGGCTACACCTTC.

The chain has TRBV7-2 and TRBJ2-7; 10 nucleotides agree with TRBD2. Germline V gene sequence: CDR1 SGHTA, CDR2 FQGNSA. V lost 4 bases, J lost 1 base, and 10 bases stayed unmatched. The CDR3 covers 17 residues. The CDR3, as DNA: TGTGCCAGCAGCTCGGGCCAAAGCGGGGGGGATTCCTACGAGCAGTACTTC. Its translation: CASSSGQSGGDSYEQYF.

The chain uses TRBV6-5 and TRBJ1-1, with D tentatively TRBD1 (5 bases). Germline CDR1 is MNHEY and CDR2 is SVGAGI. The CDR3 is made up of 15 amino acids. V was trimmed by 0 bases and J by 3 bases, leaving 11 bases between them. The CDR3 region is CASSYSRGGYTEAFF. The CDR3 DNA reads TGTGCCAGCAGTTACTCGCGGGGGGGGTACACTGAAGCTTTCTTT.

V usage is TRBV9 and J usage is TRBJ2-4; 13 bases map to TRBD2. There are 18 residues in the CDR3. CDR1 and CDR2 (germline): SGDLS, YYNGEE. V dropped 0 bases and J dropped 0; count of bases not matched to a gene: 3. The DNA of the CDR3 is TGTGCCAGCAGCGTAGGACTAGCGGGAGGACTAGCCAAAAACATTCAGTACTTC. This sequence encodes CASSVGLAGGLAKNIQYF.

The V gene is TRBV2, the J gene TRBJ2-7; TRBD2 aligns across 9 bases. The length of the CDR3 is 15 residues. Looked up from germline, CDR1 is SNHLY and CDR2 is FYNNEI. V was pared by 11 bases and J by 0 bases, with 11 bases of the junction left unmatched. The CDR3 coding sequence is TGTGCCCCCGGGGGGGCGGGAGGGAGCTCCTACGAGCAGTACTTC. This gives the protein CAPGGAGGSSYEQYF.

This rearrangement joins TRBV7-8 to TRBJ2-3; 7 bases line up with TRBD2. V shed 1 base and J 2 bases; nucleotides not matched to a gene: 18. The length of the CDR3 is 20 residues. Germline CDR1 reads SGHVS; CDR2 reads FQNEAQ. The CDR3 spells CASSLDGRLGGSGDTDTQYF. The CDR3 bases are TGTGCCAGCAGCTTAGACGGGAGATTGGGCGGGAGCGGTGACACAGATACGCAGTATTTT.

With regard to this clone: The same CDR3 is also encoded by other DNA sequences in this sample. The gene calls are TRBV19 and TRBJ1-1, with D possibly TRBD1 on 6 matching bases. Trimming left V 6 bases short and J 8 bases short, with 16 bases between. CDR1 is LNHDA, CDR2 SQIVND, per germline (reference sequence). The CDR3 covers 13 residues. CDR3 in amino acids: CASRIQGSTEAFF. DNA of the CDR3: TGTGCCAGTAGGATACAGGGCAGCACCGAAGCTTTCTTT.

Regarding this clone: This CDR3 is also generated by other DNA sequences in the sample. The chain has TRBV5-1 and TRBJ1-2; the match to TRBD1 covers 7 bases. J lost 5 bases, V lost 0 bases, and 4 bases had no gene match. Per germline, CDR1 SGHRS and CDR2 YFSETQ. The CDR3 sequence is 14 residues long. The CDR3 loop reads CASSLGQGNYGYTF. DNA for the CDR3: TGCGCCAGCAGCTTGGGACAGGGAAATTATGGCTACACCTTC.

The chain couples TRBV28 to TRBJ2-2; TRBD2 might be the D (6 bases). V dropped 6 bases and J dropped 2 bases, with 10 bases sitting between them. The CDR3 extends over 14 amino acids. Germline assignment: CDR1 MDHEN and CDR2 SYDVKM. CDR3 sequence (DNA): TGTGCCAGCAGGCCCGGGGGAAACACCGGGGAGCTGTTTTTT. It translates to CASRPGGNTGELFF.

The chain recombines TRBV7-2 with TRBJ2-7; D is undetermined. The length of the CDR3 is 16 residues. V was cut by 2 bases and J by 3 bases, with 17 bases left in between. Per the germline V gene, CDR1 is SGHTA and CDR2 is FQGNSA. The DNA of the CDR3 is TGTGCCAGCAGCTTACTGGCCTGGGCGAGAAGCTACGAGCAGTACTTC. Its protein is CASSLLAWARSYEQYF.

This chain joins TRBV12-5 and TRBJ2-3; 11 bases map to TRBD2. Trimming took 0 bases from V and 4 from J; bases not matched to a gene: 3. This CDR3 is built from 16 residues. The V gene's germline CDR1 is LGHNT and CDR2 FRNRAP. DNA for the CDR3: TGTGCTAGTGGTTTGGTACTAGCGGGAGTGTCAGATACGCAGTATTTT. It yields the protein CASGLVLAGVSDTQYF.

In nucleotides, the CDR3 is TGTGCCAGCAGTATACGACAGGGAGAGGGTGGAAACACCATATATTTT. Its protein product is CASSIRQGEGGNTIYF. V and J are TRBV28 and TRBJ1-3; TRBD1 agrees at 7 bases. The CDR3 has 16 amino acids. J was trimmed by 3 bases and V by 5 bases; bases with no gene match: 10. Germline CDR1 and CDR2: MDHEN and SYDVKM. The full variable domain, rest sourced from reference TRBV28 and TRBJ1-3, is DVKVTQSSRYLVKRTGEKVFLECVQDMDHENMFWYRQDPGLGLRLIYFSYDVKMKEKGDIPEGYSVSREKKERFSLILESASTNQTSMYLCASSIRQGEGGNTIYFGEGSWLTVV.

The chain employs TRBV6-5 and TRBJ2-7, with TRBD2 identical over 8 bases. The V gene end was trimmed by 6 bases and the J gene end by 2 bases; junction bases not matched to a gene: 6. Germline assignment: CDR1 MNHEY and CDR2 SVGAGI. The CDR3 runs 14 residues. The CDR3 sequence is CASRSNGRAYEQYF. The DNA of the CDR3 is TGTGCCAGCAGGTCTAACGGGAGGGCCTACGAGCAGTACTTC.